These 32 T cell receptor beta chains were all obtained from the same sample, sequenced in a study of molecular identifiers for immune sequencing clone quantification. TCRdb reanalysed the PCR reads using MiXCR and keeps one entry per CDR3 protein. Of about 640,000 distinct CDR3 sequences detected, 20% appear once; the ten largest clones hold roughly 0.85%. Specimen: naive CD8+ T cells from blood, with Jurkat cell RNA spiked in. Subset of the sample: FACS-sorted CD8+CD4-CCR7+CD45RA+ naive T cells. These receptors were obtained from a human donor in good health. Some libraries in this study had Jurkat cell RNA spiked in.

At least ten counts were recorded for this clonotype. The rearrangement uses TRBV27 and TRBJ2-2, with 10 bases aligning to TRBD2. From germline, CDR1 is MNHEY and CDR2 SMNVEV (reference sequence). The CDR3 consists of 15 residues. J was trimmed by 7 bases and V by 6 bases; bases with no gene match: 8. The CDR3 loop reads CASRVLAGRVGELFF. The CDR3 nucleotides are TGTGCCAGCAGGGTACTAGCGGGAAGAGTCGGGGAGCTGTTTTTT.

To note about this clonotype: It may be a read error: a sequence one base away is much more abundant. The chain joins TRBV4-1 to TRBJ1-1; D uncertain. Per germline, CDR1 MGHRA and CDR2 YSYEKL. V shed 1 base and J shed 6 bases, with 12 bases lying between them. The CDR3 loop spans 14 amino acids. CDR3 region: CASSQAEGYAEAFF. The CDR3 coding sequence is TGCGCCAGCAGCCAAGCGGAAGGGTACGCTGAAGCTTTCTTT.

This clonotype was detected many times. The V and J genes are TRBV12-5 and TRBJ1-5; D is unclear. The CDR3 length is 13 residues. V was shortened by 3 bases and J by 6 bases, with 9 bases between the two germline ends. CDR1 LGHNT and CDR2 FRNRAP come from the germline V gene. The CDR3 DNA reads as TGTGCTAGTGGTTTCAACCTAGGTCAGCCCCAGCATTTT. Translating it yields CASGFNLGQPQHF.

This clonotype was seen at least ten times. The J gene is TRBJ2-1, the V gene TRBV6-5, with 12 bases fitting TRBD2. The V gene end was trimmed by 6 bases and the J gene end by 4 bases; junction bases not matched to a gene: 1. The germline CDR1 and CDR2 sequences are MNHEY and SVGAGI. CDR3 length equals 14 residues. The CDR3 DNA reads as TGTGCCAGCAGGACTAGCGGGGGTTACAATGAGCAGTTCTTC. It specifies CASRTSGGYNEQFF.

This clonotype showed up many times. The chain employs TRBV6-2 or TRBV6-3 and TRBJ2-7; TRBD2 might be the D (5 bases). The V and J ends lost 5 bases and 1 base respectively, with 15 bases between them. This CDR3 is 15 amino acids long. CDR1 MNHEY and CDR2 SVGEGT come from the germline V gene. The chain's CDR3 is CASSAVRVTSYEQYF. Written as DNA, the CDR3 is TGTGCCAGCAGTGCCGTGAGGGTAACGTCCTACGAGCAGTACTTC.

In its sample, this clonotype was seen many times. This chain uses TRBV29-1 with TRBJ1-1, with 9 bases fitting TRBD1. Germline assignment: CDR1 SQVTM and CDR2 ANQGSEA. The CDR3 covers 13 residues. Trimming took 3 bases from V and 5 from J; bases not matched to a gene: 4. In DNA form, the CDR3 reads TGCAGCGTTGATAACAGGGGGCGGACTGAAGCTTTCTTT. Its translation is CSVDNRGRTEAFF.

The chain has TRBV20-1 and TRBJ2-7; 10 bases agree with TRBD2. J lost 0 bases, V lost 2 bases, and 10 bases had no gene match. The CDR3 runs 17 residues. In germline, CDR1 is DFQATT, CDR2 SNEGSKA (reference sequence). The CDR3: CSARSNPGTSDSYEQYF. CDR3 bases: TGCAGTGCTAGAAGCAACCCCGGGACTAGCGACTCCTACGAGCAGTACTTC.

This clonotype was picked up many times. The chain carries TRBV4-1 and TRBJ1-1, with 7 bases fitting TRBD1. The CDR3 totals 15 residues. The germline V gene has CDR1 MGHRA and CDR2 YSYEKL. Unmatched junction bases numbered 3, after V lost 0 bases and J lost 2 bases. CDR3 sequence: CASSQEQGINTEAFF. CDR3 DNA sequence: TGCGCCAGCAGCCAAGAACAGGGGATTAACACTGAAGCTTTCTTT.

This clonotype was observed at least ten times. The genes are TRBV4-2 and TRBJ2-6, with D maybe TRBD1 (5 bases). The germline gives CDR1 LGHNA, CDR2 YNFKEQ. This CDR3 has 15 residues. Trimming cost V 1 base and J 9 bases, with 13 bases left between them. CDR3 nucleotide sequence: TGTGCCAGCAGCCAAGCGGCCACAAGGGGCAACGTCCTGACTTTC. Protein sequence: CASSQAATRGNVLTF.

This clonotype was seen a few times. The CDR3 DNA follows: TGTGCCATCAGTCGAGGGTTTGACTACGAGCAGTACTTC. This sequence encodes CAISRGFDYEQYF. This chain uses TRBV10-3 with TRBJ2-7; D is perhaps TRBD2 (5 bases). The ends were cut back, 5 bases at V and 3 bases at J, with 11 bases in the middle. Germline CDR1 is ENHRY and CDR2 is SYGVKD. The CDR3 sequence is 13 residues long.

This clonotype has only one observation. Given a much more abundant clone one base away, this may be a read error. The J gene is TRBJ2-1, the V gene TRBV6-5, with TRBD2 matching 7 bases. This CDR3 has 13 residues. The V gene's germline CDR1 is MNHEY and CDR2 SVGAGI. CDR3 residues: CASGEGTDNEQLF. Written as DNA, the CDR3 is TGTGCCAGCGGGGAGGGTACCGACAATGAGCAGCTCTTC.

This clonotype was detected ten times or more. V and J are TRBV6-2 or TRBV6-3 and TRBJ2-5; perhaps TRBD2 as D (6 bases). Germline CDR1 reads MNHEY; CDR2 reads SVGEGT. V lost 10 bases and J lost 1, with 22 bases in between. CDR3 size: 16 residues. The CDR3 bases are TGTGCCACCAGCGTTGGGGACTGGGACCTCCAAGAGACCCAGTACTTC. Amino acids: CATSVGDWDLQETQYF.

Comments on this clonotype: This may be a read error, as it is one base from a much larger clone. CDR3 in amino acids: CASSQVSFAGPGVEASF. In DNA, the CDR3 is TGCGCCAGCAGCCAAGTTTCGTTTGCAGGGCCGGGAGTAGAAGCTTCCTTT. This rearrangement joins TRBV4-1 to TRBJ1-1; possible D gene TRBD1, 5 bases. CDR3 size: 17 residues. Germline values: CDR1 MGHRA, CDR2 YSYEKL.

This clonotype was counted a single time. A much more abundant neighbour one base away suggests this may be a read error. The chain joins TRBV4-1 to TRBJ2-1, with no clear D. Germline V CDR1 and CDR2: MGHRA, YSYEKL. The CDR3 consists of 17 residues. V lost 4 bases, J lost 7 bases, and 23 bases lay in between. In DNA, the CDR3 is TGCGCCAGCAGCCCTTTAGGATCCCTGTGCTATATGAATGAGCAGTTCTTC. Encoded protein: CASSPLGSLCYMNEQFF.

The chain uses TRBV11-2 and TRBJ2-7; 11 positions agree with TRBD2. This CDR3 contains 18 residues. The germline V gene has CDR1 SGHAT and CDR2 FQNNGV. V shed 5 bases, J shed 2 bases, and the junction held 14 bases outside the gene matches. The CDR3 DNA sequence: TGTGCCAGCAGCCACAGCACCGGGACTAGCGGTGGCCCCTACGAGCAGTACTTC. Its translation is CASSHSTGTSGGPYEQYF.

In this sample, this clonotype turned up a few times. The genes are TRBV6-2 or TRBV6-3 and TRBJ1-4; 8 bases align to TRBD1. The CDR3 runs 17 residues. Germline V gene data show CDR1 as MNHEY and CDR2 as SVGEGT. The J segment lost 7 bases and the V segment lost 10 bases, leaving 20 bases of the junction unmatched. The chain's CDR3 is CATRPIFGQGGSEKLFF. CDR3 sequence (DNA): TGTGCCACCCGGCCGATTTTCGGACAGGGAGGGAGTGAAAAACTGTTTTTT.

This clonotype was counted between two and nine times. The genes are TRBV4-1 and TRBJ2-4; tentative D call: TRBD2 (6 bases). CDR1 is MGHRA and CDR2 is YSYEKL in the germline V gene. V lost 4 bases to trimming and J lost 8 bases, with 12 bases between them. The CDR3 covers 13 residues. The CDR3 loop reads CASSRGGEDIQYF. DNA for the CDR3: TGCGCCAGCAGCCGTGGAGGGGAGGACATTCAGTACTTC.

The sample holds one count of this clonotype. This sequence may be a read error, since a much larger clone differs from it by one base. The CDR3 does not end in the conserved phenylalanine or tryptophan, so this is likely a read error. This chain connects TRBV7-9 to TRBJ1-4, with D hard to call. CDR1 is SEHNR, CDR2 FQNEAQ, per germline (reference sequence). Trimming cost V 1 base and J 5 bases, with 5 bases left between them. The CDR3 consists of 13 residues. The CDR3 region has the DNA TGTGCCAGCAGCTTAGAGGGAAATGAAAAACTGTTTTCT. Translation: CASSLEGNEKLFS.

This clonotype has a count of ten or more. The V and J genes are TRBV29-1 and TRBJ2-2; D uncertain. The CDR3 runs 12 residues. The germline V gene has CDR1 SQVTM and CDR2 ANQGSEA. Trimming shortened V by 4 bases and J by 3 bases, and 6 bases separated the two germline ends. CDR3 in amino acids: CSVVVDTGELFF. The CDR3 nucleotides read TGCAGCGTTGTTGTGGACACCGGGGAGCTGTTTTTT.

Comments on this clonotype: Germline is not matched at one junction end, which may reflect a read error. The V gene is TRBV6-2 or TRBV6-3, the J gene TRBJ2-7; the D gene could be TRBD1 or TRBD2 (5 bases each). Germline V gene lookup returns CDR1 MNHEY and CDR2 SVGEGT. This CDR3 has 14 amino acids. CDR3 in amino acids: CASSHSWGSYEQYF. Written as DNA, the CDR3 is TGTGCCAGCAGTCACTCGTGGGGGAGCTACGAGCAGTACTTC.

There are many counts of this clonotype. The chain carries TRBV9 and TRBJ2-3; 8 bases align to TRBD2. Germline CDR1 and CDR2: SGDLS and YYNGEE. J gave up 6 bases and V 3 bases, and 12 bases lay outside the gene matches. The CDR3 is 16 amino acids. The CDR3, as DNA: TGTGCCAGCAGCGCTCCCTTGTCGGGGGGGTCTGATACGCAGTATTTT. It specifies CASSAPLSGGSDTQYF.

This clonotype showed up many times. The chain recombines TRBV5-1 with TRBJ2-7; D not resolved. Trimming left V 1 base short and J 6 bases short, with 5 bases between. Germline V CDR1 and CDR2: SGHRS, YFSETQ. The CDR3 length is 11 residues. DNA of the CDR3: TGCGCCAGCAGCTTGCGACCCGAGCAGTACTTC. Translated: CASSLRPEQYF.

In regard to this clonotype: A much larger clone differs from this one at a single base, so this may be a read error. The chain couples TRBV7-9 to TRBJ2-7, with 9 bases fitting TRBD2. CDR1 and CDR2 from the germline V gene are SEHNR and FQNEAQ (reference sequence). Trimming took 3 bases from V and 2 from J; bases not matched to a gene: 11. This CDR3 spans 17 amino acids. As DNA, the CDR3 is TGTGCCAGCAGCTTGTGGCCGGGGGCTAGCGGGACCTACGAGCAGTACTTC. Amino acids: CASSLWPGASGTYEQYF.

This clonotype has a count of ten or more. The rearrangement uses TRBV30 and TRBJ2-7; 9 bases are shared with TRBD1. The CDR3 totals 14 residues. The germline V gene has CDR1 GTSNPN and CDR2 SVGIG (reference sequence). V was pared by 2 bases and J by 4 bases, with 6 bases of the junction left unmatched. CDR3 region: CAWSLGTGMYEQYF. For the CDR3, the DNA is TGTGCCTGGAGTCTCGGGACAGGGATGTACGAGCAGTACTTC.

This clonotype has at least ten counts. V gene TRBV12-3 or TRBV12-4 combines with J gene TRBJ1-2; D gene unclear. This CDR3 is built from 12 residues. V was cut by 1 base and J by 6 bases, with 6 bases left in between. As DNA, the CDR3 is TGTGCCAGCAGTTTAGAAAGAAATGGCTACACCTTC. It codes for CASSLERNGYTF.

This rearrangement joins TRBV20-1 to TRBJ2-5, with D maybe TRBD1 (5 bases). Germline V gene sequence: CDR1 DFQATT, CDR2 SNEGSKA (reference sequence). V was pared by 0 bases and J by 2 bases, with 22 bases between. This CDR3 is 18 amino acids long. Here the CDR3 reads CSARDLVRVGIYQETQYF. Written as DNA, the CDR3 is TGCAGTGCTAGAGATCTCGTCAGGGTGGGGATATATCAAGAGACCCAGTACTTC.

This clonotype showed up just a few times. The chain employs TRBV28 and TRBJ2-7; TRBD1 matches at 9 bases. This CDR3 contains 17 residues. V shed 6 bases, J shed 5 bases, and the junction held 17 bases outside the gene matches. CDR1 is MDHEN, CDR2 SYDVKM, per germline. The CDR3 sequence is CASSISAGTGLIHEQYF. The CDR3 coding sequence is TGTGCCAGCAGCATATCCGCCGGGACAGGGTTGATCCACGAGCAGTACTTC.

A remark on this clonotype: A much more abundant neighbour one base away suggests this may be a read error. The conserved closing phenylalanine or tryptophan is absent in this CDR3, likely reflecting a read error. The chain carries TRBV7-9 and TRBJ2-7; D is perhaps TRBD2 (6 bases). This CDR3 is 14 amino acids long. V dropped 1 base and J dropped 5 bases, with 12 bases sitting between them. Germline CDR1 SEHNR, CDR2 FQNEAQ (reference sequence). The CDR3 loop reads CASSLGGAGNEQYL. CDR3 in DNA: TGTGCCAGCAGCTTAGGCGGGGCGGGCAACGAGCAGTACCTC.

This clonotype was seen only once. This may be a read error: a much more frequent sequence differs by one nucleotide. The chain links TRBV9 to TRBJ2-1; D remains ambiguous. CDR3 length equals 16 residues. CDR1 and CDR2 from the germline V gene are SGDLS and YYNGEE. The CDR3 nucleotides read TGTGCCAGCAGCGTAGAAGGGCAGAGCTCCCACAATGAGCAGTTCTTC. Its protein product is CASSVEGQSSHNEQFF.

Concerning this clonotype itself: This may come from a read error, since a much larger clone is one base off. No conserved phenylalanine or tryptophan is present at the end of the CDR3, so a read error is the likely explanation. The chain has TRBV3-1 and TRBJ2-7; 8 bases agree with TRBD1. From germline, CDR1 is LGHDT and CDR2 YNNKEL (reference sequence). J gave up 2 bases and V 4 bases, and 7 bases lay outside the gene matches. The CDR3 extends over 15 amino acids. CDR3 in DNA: TGTGCCAGCAGCCCAGAGCCGGGACAGGCCTACGAGCAGTACTCC. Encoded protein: CASSPEPGQAYEQYS.

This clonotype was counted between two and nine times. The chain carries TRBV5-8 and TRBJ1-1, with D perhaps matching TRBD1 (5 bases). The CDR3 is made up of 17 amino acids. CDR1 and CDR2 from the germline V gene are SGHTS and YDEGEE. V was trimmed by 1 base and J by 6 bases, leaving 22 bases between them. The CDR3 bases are TGTGCCAGCAGCTTGTTGCAGGGCGGGGGAACCGGGGCTGAAGCTTTCTTT. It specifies CASSLLQGGGTGAEAFF.

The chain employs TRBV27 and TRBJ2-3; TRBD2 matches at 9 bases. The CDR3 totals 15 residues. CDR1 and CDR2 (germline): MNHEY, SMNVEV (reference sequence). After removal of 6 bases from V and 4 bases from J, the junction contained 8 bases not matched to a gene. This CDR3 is CASRERGGRADTQYF. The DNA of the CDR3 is TGTGCCAGCAGGGAGAGGGGCGGGAGGGCAGATACGCAGTATTTT.